These 17 T cell receptor beta chains were sequenced from one sample in a study of T cells after yellow fever vaccination. TCRdb reanalysed the 5' RACE reads using MiXCR and keeps one entry per CDR3 protein. This sample has about 350,000 distinct CDR3 sequences, with roughly an eighth found just once. Specimen: CD4+ T cells sorted from PBMCs, collected 15 days after the yellow fever booster vaccination. The origin of the receptors is a man aged 18 to 30 who received the YFV17D yellow fever vaccine.

The chain carries TRBV28 and TRBJ2-2; D is ambiguous. The CDR3 length is 14 residues. Germline V gives CDR1 MDHEN, CDR2 SYDVKM. V lost 4 bases and J lost 4, with 10 bases in between. The CDR3 loop is CASSSPQATGELFF. CDR3 in DNA: TGTGCCAGCAGTTCCCCCCAGGCCACCGGGGAGCTGTTTTTT.

This clonotype was seen a handful of times. The chain joins TRBV20-1 to TRBJ1-1, with unresolved D. CDR3 length: 13 amino acids. The germline V gene encodes CDR1 DFQATT and CDR2 SNEGSKA (reference sequence). V lost 4 bases and J 1 base, leaving 10 bases between the germline ends. CDR3 loop: CSAKSSPNTEAFF. The CDR3 coding sequence is TGCAGTGCTAAATCCAGCCCGAACACTGAAGCTTTCTTT.

This clonotype was detected ten times or more. CDR3 bases: TGCGCCAGCAGCTTGGAGGTGAACACTGAAGCTTTCTTT. Amino acids: CASSLEVNTEAFF. The chain links TRBV5-1 to TRBJ1-1, with D unclear. CDR3 length: 13 amino acids. Germline V gene sequence: CDR1 SGHRS, CDR2 YFSETQ. The V and J ends lost 0 bases and 0 bases respectively, with 3 bases between them.

The chain links TRBV7-2 to TRBJ1-4; maybe TRBD1 (5 bases). The CDR3 spans 14 residues. V lost 0 bases and J lost 4, with 6 bases in between. Germline V gene lookup returns CDR1 SGHTA and CDR2 FQGNSA. CDR3 DNA sequence: TGTGCCAGCAGCTTAGCCAGGGTTAATGAAAAACTGTTTTTT. Protein product: CASSLARVNEKLFF.

The gene calls are TRBV4-1 and TRBJ2-5; the match to TRBD1 covers 8 bases. Trimming at V came to 2 bases and at J to 4 bases, leaving 3 bases not matched to a gene. The CDR3 has 14 amino acids. Germline V gene data show CDR1 as MGHRA and CDR2 as YSYEKL. The chain's CDR3 is CASSQTGGRETQYF. The CDR3 DNA sequence: TGCGCCAGCAGCCAAACAGGGGGTCGAGAGACCCAGTACTTC.

The V gene is TRBV6-5, the J gene TRBJ1-5; the D gene is possibly TRBD1 (6 bases). CDR1 and CDR2 from the germline V gene are MNHEY and SVGAGI. CDR3 length equals 14 residues. With 5 bases removed from V and 7 bases from J, the gap between germline ends came to 15 bases. CDR3 region: CASSLWEGGQPQHF. The CDR3 coding sequence is TGTGCCAGCAGTCTCTGGGAGGGGGGCCAGCCCCAGCATTTT.

In this sample, this clonotype turned up a few times. This chain joins TRBV7-2 and TRBJ1-3; D gene unclear. Trimming shortened V by 5 bases and J by 0 bases, and 8 bases separated the two germline ends. The CDR3 runs to 14 residues. CDR1 and CDR2 from the germline V gene are SGHTA and FQGNSA. CDR3 bases: TGTGCCAGCAGCCCGGCCCACTCTGGAAACACCATATATTTT. Translation gives CASSPAHSGNTIYF. Based on the CDR3 plus reference TRBV7-2 and TRBJ1-3, the full variable domain is GAGVSQSPSNKVTEKGKDVELRCDPISGHTALYWYRQSLGQGLEFLIYFQGNSAPDKSGLPSDRFSAERTGGSVSTLTIQRTQQEDSAVYLCASSPAHSGNTIYFGEGSWLTVV.

The chain joins TRBV7-2 to TRBJ2-5; no firm D call. The length of the CDR3 is 14 residues. Germline CDR1 reads SGHTA; CDR2 reads FQGNSA. Trimming took off 1 base at V and 1 base at J, with 7 bases between the two ends. CDR3 bases: TGTGCCAGCAGCTTAGAAGTCTTCCAAGAGACCCAGTACTTC. Protein sequence: CASSLEVFQETQYF.

This clonotype appeared a few times. The CDR3 region is CASSLLAGGPDTQYF. CDR3 in DNA: TGTGCCAGCAGCTTACTAGCGGGGGGGCCAGATACGCAGTATTTT. The chain has TRBV7-3 and TRBJ2-3; 12 nucleotides agree with TRBD2. The germline CDR1 and CDR2 sequences are SGHTA and FQGTGA. This CDR3 contains 15 residues. The trim removed 2 bases at V and 4 bases at J, leaving 1 base unmatched. The full variable domain, completed using reference TRBV7-3 and TRBJ2-3, is GAGVSQTPSNKVTEKGKYVELRCDPISGHTALYWYRQSLGQGPEFLIYFQGTGAADDSGLPNDRFFAVRPEGSVSTLKIQRTERGDSAVYLCASSLLAGGPDTQYFGPGTRLTVL.

The rearrangement uses TRBV7-3 and TRBJ2-4; possibly TRBD2 for D (5 bases). There are 13 residues in the CDR3. Germline V CDR1 and CDR2: SGHTA, FQGTGA. V lost 4 bases, J lost 5 bases, and 9 bases lay in between. CDR3 loop: CASSSGWQNIQYF. In DNA form, the CDR3 reads TGTGCCAGCAGCTCGGGGTGGCAAAACATTCAGTACTTC.

This clonotype was seen only a few times. Relative to the germline gene, one junction end is altered; a read error may explain this. The J gene is TRBJ1-5, the V gene TRBV6-2 or TRBV6-3; 9 bases fit TRBD1. The CDR3 is 14 residues long. In germline, CDR1 is MNHEY, CDR2 SVGEGT. The CDR3 here is CASRSQGANQPQHF. CDR3 bases: TGTGCCAGCAGATCACAGGGGGCCAATCAGCCACAGCATTTT.

This clonotype showed up just a few times. This chain links TRBV6-5 with TRBJ2-2, with 10 bases aligning to TRBD1. In germline, CDR1 is MNHEY, CDR2 SVGAGI. CDR3 length: 15 residues. V gave up 6 bases and J gave up 4 bases; unmatched junction bases: 5. CDR3 sequence: CASRPGTGVTGELFF. The DNA for the CDR3 is TGTGCCAGCAGACCCGGGACAGGGGTCACCGGGGAGCTGTTTTTT.

This chain connects TRBV6-5 to TRBJ1-1; possibly TRBD1 for D (6 bases). This CDR3 spans 17 amino acids. Trimming cost V 7 bases and J 0 bases, with 21 bases left between them. Looked up from germline, CDR1 is MNHEY and CDR2 is SVGAGI. In DNA, the CDR3 is TGTGCCAGCAATCCTAGGGGGGGGCCTAAAATGAACACTGAAGCTTTCTTT. Protein: CASNPRGGPKMNTEAFF.

The J gene is TRBJ2-6, the V gene TRBV5-1, with D possibly matching TRBD1 (5 bases). The CDR3 length is 15 residues. The ends were cut back, 0 bases at V and 4 bases at J, with 8 bases in the middle. Per the germline V gene, CDR1 is SGHRS and CDR2 is YFSETQ. Here the CDR3 DNA reads TGCGCCAGCAGCTTGGACCGACAGGGGGCCAACGTCCTGACTTTC. This encodes CASSLDRQGANVLTF.

This chain links TRBV7-9 with TRBJ2-5; D not resolved. V lost 0 bases and J lost 5, with 7 bases in between. The germline V gene has CDR1 SEHNR and CDR2 FQNEAQ (reference sequence). The CDR3 runs 13 residues. In nucleotides, the CDR3 is TGTGCCAGCAGCTTAGCCGCGGCGGAGACCCAGTACTTC. This translates into CASSLAAAETQYF.

The CDR3 region has the DNA TGTGCCAGCAGGCAGATTCAGGAGTACAATGAGCAGTTCTTC. Protein: CASRQIQEYNEQFF. J is TRBJ2-1 and V is TRBV5-6; D is uncertain. The CDR3 totals 14 residues. The V end was cut by 5 bases, the J end by 4 bases, with 13 bases between. Germline CDR1 and CDR2: SGHDT and YYEEEE.

This clonotype occurred a few times. The chain couples TRBV6-6 to TRBJ1-3, with D hard to call. Per the germline V gene, CDR1 is MNHNY and CDR2 is SVGAGI (reference sequence). This CDR3 contains 16 residues. The V end lost 6 bases, the J end lost 0 bases, and 15 bases lay between the germline ends. CDR3 sequence: CASSPQHRLSGNTIYF. The CDR3 DNA sequence: TGTGCCAGCAGCCCCCAACACCGACTCTCTGGAAACACCATATATTTT.